In its sample, the clone carrying this T cell receptor (beta chain) was seen many times. The germline gene is not matched at one end of the junction; a read error may be the cause. On the basis of clinical symptoms, serum thyroxine and TRAb, thyroid ultrasound and orbital computed tomography, diagnoses were made. Amplification yielded TCR beta CDR3 regions, with RNA transcripts as the source. The HTBI set primed first-round TCR CDR3 RT-PCR. TCRdb called the multiplex PCR reads again in MiXCR, with one record for every CDR3 protein. Altogether around 690,000 distinct CDR3 sequences are present, around 20% being singletons, with the ten largest covering over 30%. This entry comes from a study of T cells in Graves' hyperthyroidism and ophthalmopathy. Germline values: CDR1 SGHRS, CDR2 YFSETQ. The CDR3 loop spans 12 amino acids.

The chain combines TRBV5-1 with TRBJ2-3; D remains ambiguous. The sequence derives from a man aged 25-45 years with Graves' ophthalmopathy. Sequencing was performed on blood. CDR3 bases: TGTGCCAGCAGCGCGAGCACAGATACGCAGTATTTT. Its translation: CASSASTDTQYF. Full variable domain (missing parts from reference TRBV5-1 and TRBJ2-3): KAGVTQTPRYLIKTRGQQVTLSCSPISGHRSVSWYQQTPGQGLQFLFEYFSETQRNKGNFPGRFSGRQFSNSRSEMNVSTLELGDSALYLCASSASTDTQYFGPGTRLTVL.